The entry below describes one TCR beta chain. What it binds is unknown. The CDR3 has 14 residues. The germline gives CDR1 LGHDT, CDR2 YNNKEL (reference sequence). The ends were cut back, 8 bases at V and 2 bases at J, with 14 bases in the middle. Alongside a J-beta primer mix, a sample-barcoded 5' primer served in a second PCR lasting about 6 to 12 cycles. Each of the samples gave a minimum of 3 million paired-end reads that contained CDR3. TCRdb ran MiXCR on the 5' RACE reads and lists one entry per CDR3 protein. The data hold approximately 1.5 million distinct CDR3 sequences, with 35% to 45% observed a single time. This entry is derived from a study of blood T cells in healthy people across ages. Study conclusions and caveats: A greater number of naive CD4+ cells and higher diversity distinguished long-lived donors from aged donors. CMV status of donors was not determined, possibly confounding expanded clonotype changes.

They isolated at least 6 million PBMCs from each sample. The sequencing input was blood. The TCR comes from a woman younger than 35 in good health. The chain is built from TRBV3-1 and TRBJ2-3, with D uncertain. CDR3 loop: CASGPTLSTDTQYF. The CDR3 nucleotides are TGTGCCAGCGGCCCCACACTCTCCACAGATACGCAGTATTTT.